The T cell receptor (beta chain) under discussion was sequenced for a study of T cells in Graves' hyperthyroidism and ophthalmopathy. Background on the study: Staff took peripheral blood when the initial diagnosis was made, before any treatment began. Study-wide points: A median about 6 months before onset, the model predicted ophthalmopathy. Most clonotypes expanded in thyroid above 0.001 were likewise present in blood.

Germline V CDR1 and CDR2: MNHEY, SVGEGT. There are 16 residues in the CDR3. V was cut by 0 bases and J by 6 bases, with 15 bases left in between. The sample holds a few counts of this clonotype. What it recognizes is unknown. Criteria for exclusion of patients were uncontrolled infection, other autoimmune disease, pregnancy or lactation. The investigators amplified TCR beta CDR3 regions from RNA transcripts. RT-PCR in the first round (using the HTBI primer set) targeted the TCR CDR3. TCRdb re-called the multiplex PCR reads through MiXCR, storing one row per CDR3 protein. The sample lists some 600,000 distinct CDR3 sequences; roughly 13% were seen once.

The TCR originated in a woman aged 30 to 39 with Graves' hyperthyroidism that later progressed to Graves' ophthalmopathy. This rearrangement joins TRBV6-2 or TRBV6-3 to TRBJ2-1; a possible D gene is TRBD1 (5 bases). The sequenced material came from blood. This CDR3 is CASSYSTDPGRNEQFF. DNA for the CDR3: TGTGCCAGCAGTTACTCGACAGACCCCGGTCGCAATGAGCAGTTCTTC.